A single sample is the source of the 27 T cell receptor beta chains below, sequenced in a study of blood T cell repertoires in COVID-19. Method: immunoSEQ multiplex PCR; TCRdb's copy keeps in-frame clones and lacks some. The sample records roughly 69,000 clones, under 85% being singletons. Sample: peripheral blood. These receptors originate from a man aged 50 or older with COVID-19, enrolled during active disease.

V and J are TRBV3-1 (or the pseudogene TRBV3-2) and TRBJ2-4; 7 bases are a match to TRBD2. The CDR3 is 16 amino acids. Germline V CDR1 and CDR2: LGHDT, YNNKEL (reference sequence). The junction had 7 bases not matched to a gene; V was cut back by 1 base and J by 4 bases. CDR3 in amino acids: CASSQGSGLGKNIQYF. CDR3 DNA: TGTGCCAGCAGCCAAGGGTCCGGACTAGGAAAAAACATTCAGTACTTC.

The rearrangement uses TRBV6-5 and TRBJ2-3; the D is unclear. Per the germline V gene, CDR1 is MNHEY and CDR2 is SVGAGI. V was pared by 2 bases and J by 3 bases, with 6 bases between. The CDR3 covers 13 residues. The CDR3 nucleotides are TGTGCCAGCAGTTACGAGAAAACAGATACGCAGTATTTT. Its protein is CASSYEKTDTQYF.

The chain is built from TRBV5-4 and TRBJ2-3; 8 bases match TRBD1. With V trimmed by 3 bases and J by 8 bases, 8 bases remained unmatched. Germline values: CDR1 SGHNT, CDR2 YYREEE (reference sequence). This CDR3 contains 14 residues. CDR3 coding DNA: TGTGCCAGCAGCTCCCAGGGGGCGGTTGGTACGCAGTATTTT. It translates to CASSSQGAVGTQYF.

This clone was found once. CDR3 sequence reads: CASGLLQGLTGELFF. DNA of the CDR3: TGTGCTAGTGGTTTGTTACAGGGGTTAACCGGGGAGCTGTTTTTT. V and J are TRBV12-5 and TRBJ2-2; the match to TRBD1 covers 7 bases. Trimming took 2 bases from V and 5 from J; bases not matched to a gene: 5. CDR3 length: 15 amino acids. Germline V lookup: CDR1 LGHNT, CDR2 FRNRAP. The full variable domain, completed using reference TRBV12-5 and TRBJ2-2, is DARVTQTPRHKVTEMGQEVTMRCQPILGHNTVFWYRQTMMQGLELLAYFRNRAPLDDSGMPKDRFSAEMPDATLATLKIQPSEPRDSAVYFCASGLLQGLTGELFFGEGSRLTVL.

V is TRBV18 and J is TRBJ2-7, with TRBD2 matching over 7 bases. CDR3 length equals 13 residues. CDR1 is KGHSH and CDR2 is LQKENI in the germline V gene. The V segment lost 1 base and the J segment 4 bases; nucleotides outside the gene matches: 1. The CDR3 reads CASSPREGYEQYF. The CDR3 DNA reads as TGTGCCAGCTCACCACGGGAGGGGTACGAGCAGTACTTC.

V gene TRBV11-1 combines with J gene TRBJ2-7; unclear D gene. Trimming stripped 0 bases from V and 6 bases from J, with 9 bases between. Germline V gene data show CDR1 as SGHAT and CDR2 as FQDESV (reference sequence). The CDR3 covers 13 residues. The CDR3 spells CASSLASVPEQYF. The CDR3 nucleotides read TGTGCCAGCAGCTTAGCGTCGGTCCCCGAGCAGTACTTC. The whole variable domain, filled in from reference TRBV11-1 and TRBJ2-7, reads EAEVAQSPRYKITEKSQAVAFWCDPISGHATLYWYRQILGQGPELLVQFQDESVVDDSQLPKDRFSAERLKGVDSTLKIQPAELGDSAMYLCASSLASVPEQYFGPGTRLTVT.

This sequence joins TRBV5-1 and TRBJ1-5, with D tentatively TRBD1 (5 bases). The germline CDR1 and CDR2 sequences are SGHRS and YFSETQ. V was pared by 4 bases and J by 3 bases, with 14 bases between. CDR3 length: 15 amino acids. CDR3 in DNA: TGCGCCAGCAGCCCTAACGGGGGTACCAATCAGCCCCAGCATTTT. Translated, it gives CASSPNGGTNQPQHF. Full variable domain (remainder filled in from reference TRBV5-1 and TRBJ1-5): KAGVTQTPRYLIKTRGQQVTLSCSPISGHRSVSWYQQTPGQGLQFLFEYFSETQRNKGNFPGRFSGRQFSNSRSEMNVSTLELGDSALYLCASSPNGGTNQPQHFGDGTRLSIL.

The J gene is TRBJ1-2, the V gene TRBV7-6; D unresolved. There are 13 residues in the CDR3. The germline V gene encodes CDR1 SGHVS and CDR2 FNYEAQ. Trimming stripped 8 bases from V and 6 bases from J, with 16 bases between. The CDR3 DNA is TGTGCCAGCCGAAGAGACGGAGTCGATGGCTACACCTTC. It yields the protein CASRRDGVDGYTF.

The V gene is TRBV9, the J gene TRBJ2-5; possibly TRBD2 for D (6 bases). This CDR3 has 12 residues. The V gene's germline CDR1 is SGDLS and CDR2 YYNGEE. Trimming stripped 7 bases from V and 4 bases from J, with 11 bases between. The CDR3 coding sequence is TGTGCCAGCGGGGAGGCAGGAGAGACCCAGTACTTC. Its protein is CASGEAGETQYF.

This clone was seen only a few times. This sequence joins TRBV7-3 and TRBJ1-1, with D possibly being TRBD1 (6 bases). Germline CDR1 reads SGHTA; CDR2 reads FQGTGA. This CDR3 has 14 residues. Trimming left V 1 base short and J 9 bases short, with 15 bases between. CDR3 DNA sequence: TGTGCCAGCAGCTTAAGAGGATCCCAGGGGAAAGCTTTCTTT. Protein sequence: CASSLRGSQGKAFF.

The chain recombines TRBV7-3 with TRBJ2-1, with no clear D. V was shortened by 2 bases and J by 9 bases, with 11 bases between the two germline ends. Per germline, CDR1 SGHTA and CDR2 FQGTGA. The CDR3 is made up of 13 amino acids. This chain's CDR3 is CASSLFAEAEQFF. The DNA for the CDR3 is TGTGCCAGCAGCTTATTCGCAGAGGCTGAGCAGTTCTTC.

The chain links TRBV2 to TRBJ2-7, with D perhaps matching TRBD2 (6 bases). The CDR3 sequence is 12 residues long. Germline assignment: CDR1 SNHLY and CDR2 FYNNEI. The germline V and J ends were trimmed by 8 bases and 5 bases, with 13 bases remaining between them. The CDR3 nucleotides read TGTGCCAGCGACGGGGGATTCAACGAGCAGTACTTC. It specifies CASDGGFNEQYF.

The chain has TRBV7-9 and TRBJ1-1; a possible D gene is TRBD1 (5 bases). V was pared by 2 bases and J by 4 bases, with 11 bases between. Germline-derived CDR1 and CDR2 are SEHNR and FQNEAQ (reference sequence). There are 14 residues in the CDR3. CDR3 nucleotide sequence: TGTGCCAGCAGCTTATCGGGGGACGGCACTGAAGCTTTCTTT. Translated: CASSLSGDGTEAFF.

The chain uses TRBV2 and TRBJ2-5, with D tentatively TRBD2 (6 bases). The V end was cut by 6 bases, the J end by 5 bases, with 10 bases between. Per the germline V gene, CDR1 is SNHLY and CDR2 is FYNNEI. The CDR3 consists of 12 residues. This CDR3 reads CASRGDSETQYF. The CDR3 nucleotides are TGTGCCAGCAGGGGGGACTCGGAGACCCAGTACTTC.

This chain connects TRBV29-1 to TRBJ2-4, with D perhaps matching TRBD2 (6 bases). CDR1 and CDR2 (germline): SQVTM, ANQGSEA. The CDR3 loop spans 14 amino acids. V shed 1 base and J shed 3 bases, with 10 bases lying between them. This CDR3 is CSVEGGDFKNIQYF. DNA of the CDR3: TGCAGCGTTGAAGGGGGGGACTTCAAAAACATTCAGTACTTC.

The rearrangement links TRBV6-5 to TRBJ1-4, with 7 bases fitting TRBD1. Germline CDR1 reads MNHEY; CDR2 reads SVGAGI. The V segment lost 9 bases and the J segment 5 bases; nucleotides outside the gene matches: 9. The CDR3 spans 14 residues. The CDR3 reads CARSGTELNEKLFF. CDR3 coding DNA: TGTGCCAGGTCAGGGACAGAGCTAAATGAAAAACTGTTTTTT.

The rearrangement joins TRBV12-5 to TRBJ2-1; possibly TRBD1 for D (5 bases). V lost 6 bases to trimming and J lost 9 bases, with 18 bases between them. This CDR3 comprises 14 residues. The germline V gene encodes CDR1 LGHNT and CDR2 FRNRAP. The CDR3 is CASGTKTGTGEQFF. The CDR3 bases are TGTGCTAGTGGGACAAAAACAGGCACCGGTGAGCAGTTCTTC.

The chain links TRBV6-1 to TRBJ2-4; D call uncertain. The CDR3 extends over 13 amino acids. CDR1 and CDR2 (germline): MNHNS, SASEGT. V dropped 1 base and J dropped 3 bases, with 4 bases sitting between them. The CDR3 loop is CASSEGDKNIQYF. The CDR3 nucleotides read TGTGCCAGCAGTGAAGGCGACAAAAACATTCAGTACTTC.

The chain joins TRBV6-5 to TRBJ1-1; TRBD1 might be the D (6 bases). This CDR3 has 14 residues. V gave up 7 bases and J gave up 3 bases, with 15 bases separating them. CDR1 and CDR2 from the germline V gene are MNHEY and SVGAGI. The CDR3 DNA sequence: TGTGCCAGCACCGGACAGCGAACGGACACTGAAGCTTTCTTT. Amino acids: CASTGQRTDTEAFF.

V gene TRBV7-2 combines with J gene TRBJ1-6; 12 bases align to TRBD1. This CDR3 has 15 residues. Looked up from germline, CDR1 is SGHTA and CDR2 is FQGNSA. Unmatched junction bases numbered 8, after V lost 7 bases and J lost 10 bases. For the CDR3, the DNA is TGTGCCAGCACCCGGGACAGGGGGCGAGAATCACCCCTCCACTTT. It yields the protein CASTRDRGRESPLHF.

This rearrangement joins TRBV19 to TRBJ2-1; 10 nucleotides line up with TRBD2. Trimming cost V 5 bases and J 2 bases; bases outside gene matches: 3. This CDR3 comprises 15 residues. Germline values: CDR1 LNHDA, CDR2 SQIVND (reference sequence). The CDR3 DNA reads TGTGCCAGTAGTCGGACTAGCGGACCCTACAATGAGCAGTTCTTC. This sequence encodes CASSRTSGPYNEQFF.

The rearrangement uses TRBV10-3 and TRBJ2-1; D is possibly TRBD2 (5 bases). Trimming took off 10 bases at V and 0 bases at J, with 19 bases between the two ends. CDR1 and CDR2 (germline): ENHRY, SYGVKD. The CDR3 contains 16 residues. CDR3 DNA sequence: TGTGCCACCACCGATGGAGCGGACTTCTCCTACAATGAGCAGTTCTTC. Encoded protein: CATTDGADFSYNEQFF.

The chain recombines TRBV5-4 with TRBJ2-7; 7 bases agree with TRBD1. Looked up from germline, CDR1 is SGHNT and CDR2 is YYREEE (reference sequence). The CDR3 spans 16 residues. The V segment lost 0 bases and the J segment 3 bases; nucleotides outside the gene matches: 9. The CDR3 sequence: CASSLASRTGVYEQYF. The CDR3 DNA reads TGTGCCAGCAGCTTGGCGTCACGGACAGGTGTCTACGAGCAGTACTTC.

CDR3 in DNA: TGCGCCAGCAGTGATGCGCCCGGGATGACCTACGAGCAGTACTTC. Residues: CASSDAPGMTYEQYF. This chain connects TRBV10-2 to TRBJ2-7; D is perhaps TRBD2 (5 bases). The CDR3 has 15 residues. The germline V and J ends were trimmed by 3 bases and 2 bases, with 14 bases remaining between them. The V gene's germline CDR1 is WSHSY and CDR2 SAAADI.

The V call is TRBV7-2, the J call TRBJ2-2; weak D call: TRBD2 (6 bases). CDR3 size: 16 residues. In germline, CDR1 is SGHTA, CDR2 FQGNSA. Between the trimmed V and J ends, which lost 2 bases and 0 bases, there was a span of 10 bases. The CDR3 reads CASSLFGGTNTGELFF. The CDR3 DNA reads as TGTGCCAGCAGCTTATTCGGCGGGACGAACACCGGGGAGCTGTTTTTT.

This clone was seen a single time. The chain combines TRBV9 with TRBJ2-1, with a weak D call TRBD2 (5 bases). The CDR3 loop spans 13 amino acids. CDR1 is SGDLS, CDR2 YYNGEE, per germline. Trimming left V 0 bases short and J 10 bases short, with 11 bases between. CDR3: CASSVVGTGEQFF. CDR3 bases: TGTGCCAGCAGCGTAGTAGGCACGGGGGAGCAGTTCTTC.

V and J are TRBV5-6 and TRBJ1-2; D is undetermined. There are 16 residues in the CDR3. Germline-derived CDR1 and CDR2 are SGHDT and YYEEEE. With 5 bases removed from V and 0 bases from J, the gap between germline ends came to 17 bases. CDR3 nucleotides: TGTGCCAGCAGTCTCAGGTCAGGAAATGCTAACTATGGCTACACCTTC. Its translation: CASSLRSGNANYGYTF.